The clone carrying this T cell receptor beta chain was found many times. Its antigen remains unknown. The data were taken from a study of response to subunit inactivated influenza vaccine. Study-wide results and caveats: There was a suggestion from the authors that each seasonal influenza vaccination recruits few new T cells.

The CDR3 consists of 13 residues. Germline V gene data show CDR1 as LNHNV and CDR2 as YYDKDF (reference sequence). The junction had 8 bases not matched to a gene; V was cut back by 6 bases and J by 6 bases. TCRdb analysed the RT-PCR reads with MiXCR anew, one entry per CDR3 protein. This table has 530,000 or so distinct CDR3 sequences, roughly 12% appearing once. Material: PBMCs from blood, obtained on the day of vaccination. V gene TRBV15 combines with J gene TRBJ2-7; 7 nucleotides line up with TRBD1. This TCR came from a man in his forties or fifties who received an inactivated influenza vaccine. The CDR3: CATRRQGLGEQYF. CDR3 in DNA: TGTGCCACCAGGAGACAGGGCTTAGGCGAGCAGTACTTC.